This TCR beta chain was sequenced during a study of blood T cell repertoires in COVID-19. Trimming removed 7 bases from V and 7 bases from J, with 11 bases in between. The germline V gene encodes CDR1 MNHEY and CDR2 SVGAGI. CDR3 length: 11 amino acids. Data came from immunoSEQ multiplex PCR; TCRdb stores just in-frame clones and leaves some out. Here the sample spans nearly 25,000 clones, about four fifths being singletons. This receptor was identified in a man between 45 and 60 years old with COVID-19, enrolled during active disease. Source material: peripheral blood. V usage is TRBV6-5 and J usage is TRBJ2-7, with unresolved D. The CDR3 DNA reads TGTGCCAGCAACCCATTCGGGGAGCAGTACTTC. Translated, it gives CASNPFGEQYF.